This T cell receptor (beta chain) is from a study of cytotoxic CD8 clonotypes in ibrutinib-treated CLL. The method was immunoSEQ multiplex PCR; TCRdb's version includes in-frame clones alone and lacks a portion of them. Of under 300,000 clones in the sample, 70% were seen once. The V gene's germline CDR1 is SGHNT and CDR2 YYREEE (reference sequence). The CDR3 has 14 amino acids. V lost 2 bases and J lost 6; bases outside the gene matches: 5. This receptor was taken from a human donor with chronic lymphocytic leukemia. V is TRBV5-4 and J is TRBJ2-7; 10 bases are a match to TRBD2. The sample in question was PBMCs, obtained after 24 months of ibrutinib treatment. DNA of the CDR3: TGTGCCAGCAGCTTAGCGGGAGGGCCGGGCGAGCAGTACTTC. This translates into CASSLAGGPGEQYF.